A selection of T cell receptor beta chains follows, all from one sample in a study of vaccination and CD4 T cells after COVID-19. These receptors' antigens are unknown. In TCRdb, the PCR reads were re-called with MiXCR into one record per CDR3 protein. The profile covers about 20,000 distinct CDR3 sequences, with 55% appearing a single time and approximately 10% taken by the ten largest. What was sequenced was CD4+ T cells from blood, cultured in vitro. Receptor source: a human donor who had recovered from COVID-19. CDR3s include the opening cysteine and the closing phenylalanine or tryptophan.

v_call | cdr3_aa
TRBV20-1 | CSARRTGTEAFF
TRBV20-1 | CSARDPDPGGTDTQYF
TRBV11-3 | CASSSGLAGGYEQYF
TRBV7-9 | CASSRDSGFETQYF
TRBV19 | CASSIGGQGRTDTQYF
TRBV5-4 | CASSSPLAGANQETQYF
TRBV6-1 | CASSTGGGKNYGYTF
TRBV27 | CASSLSREGKDGYTF
TRBV6-1 | CASSSAQKSEAFF
TRBV6-1 | CASLPDGNQPQHF
TRBV20-1 | CSASRANSPLHF
TRBV10-3 | CAISALGDKLNSPLHF
TRBV5-8 | CASSLDPGGQPQHF
TRBV7-9 | CASSSLGREPGANVLTF
TRBV30 | CAWSEGRATGELFF
TRBV25-1 | CASSGTGLDGDTQYF
TRBV7-8 | CASSLARTDSNQPQHF
TRBV2 | CASSEGEGFYEQYF
TRBV20-1 | CSAFVLPKQETQYF
TRBV5-1 | CASSLGIGESPLHF
TRBV28 | CASRSKTGRGETQYF
TRBV6-1 | CASKRFQETQYF
TRBV7-6 | CASSLAHADTQYF
TRBV6-1 | CASCGSITRMNTEAFF
TRBV20-1 | CSARSGQLAYNEQFF
TRBV2 | CASRLLRTAIISPLHF
TRBV28 | CASSLQGAYYEQYF
TRBV7-9 | CASSSPGGWNWDGYTF
TRBV4-1 | CASSQETSVGISNQPQHF
TRBV25-1 | CASRRQGTHNEQFF
TRBV20-1 | CSAGGGTYEQYF
TRBV4-1 | CASSQGDRGLYGYTF
TRBV7-2 | CASSLGLAGGETQYF
TRBV6-5 | CASSYPGSGNTIYF
TRBV2 | CASMSRVFGEQYF
TRBV27 | CASSSLQPWTSRGNEQFF
TRBV20-1 | CSAWDIRSNQPQHF
TRBV24-1 | CATSMGRTNEKLFF
TRBV7-8 | CASSSNTGTGVGEAFF
TRBV27 | CATARPGWEGDSNQPQHF
TRBV11-2 | CASSLDIADEQFF
TRBV6-1 | CASSEIARQPQHF
TRBV12-3/TRBV12-4 | CASSFSDYEQYF